What follows are 2 T cell receptor beta chains derived from one specimen sequenced in a study of shared clonotypes between healthy human individuals. The repertoire was sequenced with immunoSEQ multiplex PCR; TCRdb's copy has only in-frame clones and lacks some. Found here are 780,000 or so clones, approximately 72% of them singletons; the top ten hold around 1.7%. The sample consisted of memory CD4+ T cells sorted from blood. Subset denoted: CD45RA-negative fraction. The receptor source for this set is a woman aged 25-40 years in good health.

The V gene is TRBV27, the J gene TRBJ2-2; 7 bases are shared with TRBD2. From germline, CDR1 is MNHEY and CDR2 SMNVEV (reference sequence). The V gene end was trimmed by 0 bases and the J gene end by 6 bases; junction bases not matched to a gene: 7. This CDR3 region has 16 residues. The CDR3 DNA sequence: TGTGCCAGCAGTTTATCGGCGGGAGTCGCGGCCGGGGAGCTGTTTTTT. Protein sequence: CASSLSAGVAAGELFF.

The chain employs TRBV25-1 and TRBJ2-1, with 9 bases fitting TRBD2. V shed 3 bases and J 5 bases; nucleotides not matched to a gene: 5. Germline CDR1 MGHDK, CDR2 SYGVNS. CDR3 size: 15 residues. CDR3 nucleotides: TGTGCCAGCAGTGATTCGACTAGCGGAGACAATGAGCAGTTCTTC. It yields the protein CASSDSTSGDNEQFF.